Detailed here is one TCR beta chain. Its antigen is unknown. The data belong to a study of CD8+ T cells in alopecia areata. Whole-study results and caveats: Although TCR sharing was seen in mice, sharing across patients was less clear, possibly for HLA-related reasons. Researchers report lesional scalp, most notably alopecia totalis/universalis, outstripped normal scalp in clonality.

CD4+ cells from several patients were sorted into CD25+CD127- cells. Both CD4+ and CD8+ T cells were separated by sorting PBMCs. TCR sequencing used cDNA made by reverse transcription of extracted RNA. Repertoires were generated with immunoSEQ multiplex PCR, while TCRdb's copy carries only in-frame clones and drops some. The data show 14,000 or so clones, roughly 54% seen once. V was trimmed by 2 bases and J by 3 bases, leaving 8 bases between them. CDR1 and CDR2 (germline): SNHLY, FYNNEI. The CDR3 contains 14 residues. The sample comprised CD4+ Tregs sorted from blood. The origin of this receptor is a human donor with alopecia areata. This chain links TRBV2 with TRBJ1-5, with no clear D. CDR3 sequence: CASSEKGYNQPQHF. DNA of the CDR3: TGTGCCAGCAGTGAAAAAGGGTACAATCAGCCCCAGCATTTT. Together with reference TRBV2 and TRBJ1-5, the CDR3 gives the full variable domain: EPEVTQTPSHQVTQMGQEVILRCVPISNHLYFYWYRQILGQKVEFLVSFYNNEISEKSEIFDDQFSVERPDGSNFTLKIRSTKLEDSAMYFCASSEKGYNQPQHFGDGTRLSIL.